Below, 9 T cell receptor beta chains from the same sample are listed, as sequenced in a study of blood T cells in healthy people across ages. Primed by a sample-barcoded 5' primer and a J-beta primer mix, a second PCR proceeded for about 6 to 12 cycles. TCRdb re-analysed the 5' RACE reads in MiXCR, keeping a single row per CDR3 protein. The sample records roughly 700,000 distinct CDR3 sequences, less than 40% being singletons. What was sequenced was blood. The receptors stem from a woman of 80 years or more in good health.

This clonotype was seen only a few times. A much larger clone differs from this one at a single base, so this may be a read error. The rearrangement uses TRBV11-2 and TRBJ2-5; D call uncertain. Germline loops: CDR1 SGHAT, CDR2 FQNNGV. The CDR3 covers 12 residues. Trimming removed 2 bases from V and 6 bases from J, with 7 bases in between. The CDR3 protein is CASSLMWQTQYF. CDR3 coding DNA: TGTGCCAGCAGCTTAATGTGGCAGACCCAGTACTTC.

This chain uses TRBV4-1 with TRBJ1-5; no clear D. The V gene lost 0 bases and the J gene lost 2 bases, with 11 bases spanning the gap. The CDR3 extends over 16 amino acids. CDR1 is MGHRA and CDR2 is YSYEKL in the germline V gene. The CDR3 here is CASSQDSGNGNQPQHF. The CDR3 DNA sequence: TGCGCCAGCAGCCAAGATTCCGGGAATGGCAATCAGCCCCAGCATTTT.

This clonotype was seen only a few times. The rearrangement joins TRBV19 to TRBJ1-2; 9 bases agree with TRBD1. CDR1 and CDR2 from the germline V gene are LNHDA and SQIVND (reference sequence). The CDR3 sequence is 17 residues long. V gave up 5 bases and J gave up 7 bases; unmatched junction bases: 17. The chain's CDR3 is CASSLTGGVNPYFGYTF. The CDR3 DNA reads TGTGCCAGTAGTCTCACAGGGGGCGTAAACCCCTATTTTGGCTACACCTTC.

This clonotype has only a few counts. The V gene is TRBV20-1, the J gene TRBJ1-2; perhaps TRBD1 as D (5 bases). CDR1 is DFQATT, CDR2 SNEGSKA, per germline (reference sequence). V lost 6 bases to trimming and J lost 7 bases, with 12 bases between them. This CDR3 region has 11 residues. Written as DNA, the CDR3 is TGCAGTGCCCGCAGGGACGGTGGCTACACCTTC. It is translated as CSARRDGGYTF.

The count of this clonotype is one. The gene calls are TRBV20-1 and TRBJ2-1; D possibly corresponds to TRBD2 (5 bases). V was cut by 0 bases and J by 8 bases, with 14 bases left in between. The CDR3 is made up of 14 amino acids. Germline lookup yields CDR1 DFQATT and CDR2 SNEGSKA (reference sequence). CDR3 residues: CSARDLRLPYEQFF. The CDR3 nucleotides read TGCAGTGCTAGAGATCTAAGACTACCCTATGAGCAGTTCTTC.

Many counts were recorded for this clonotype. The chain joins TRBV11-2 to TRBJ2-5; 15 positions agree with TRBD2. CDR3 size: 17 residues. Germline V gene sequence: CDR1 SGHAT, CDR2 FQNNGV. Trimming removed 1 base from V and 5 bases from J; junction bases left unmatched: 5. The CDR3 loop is CASSLGTSGGAEETQYF. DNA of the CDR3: TGTGCCAGCAGCTTAGGGACTAGCGGGGGGGCCGAGGAGACCCAGTACTTC.

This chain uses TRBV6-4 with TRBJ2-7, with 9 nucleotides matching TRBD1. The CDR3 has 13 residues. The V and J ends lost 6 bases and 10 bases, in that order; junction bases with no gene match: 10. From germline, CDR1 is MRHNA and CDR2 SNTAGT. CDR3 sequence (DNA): TGTGCCAGCAGCTCGGACAGGGGAGAGGCCCAGTACTTC. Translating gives CASSSDRGEAQYF.

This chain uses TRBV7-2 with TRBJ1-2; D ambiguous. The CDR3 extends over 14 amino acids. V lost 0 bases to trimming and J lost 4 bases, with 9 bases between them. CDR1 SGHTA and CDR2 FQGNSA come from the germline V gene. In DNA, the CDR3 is TGTGCCAGCAGCTTAGCGCCTTCCCTCTATGGCTACACCTTC. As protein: CASSLAPSLYGYTF.

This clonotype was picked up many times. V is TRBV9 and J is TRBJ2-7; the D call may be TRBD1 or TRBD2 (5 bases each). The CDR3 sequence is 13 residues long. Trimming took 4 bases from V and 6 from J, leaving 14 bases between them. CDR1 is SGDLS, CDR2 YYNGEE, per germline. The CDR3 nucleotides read TGTGCCAGCAGCACTGGGACCACGGGCGAGCAGTACTTC. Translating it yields CASSTGTTGEQYF.